The source of this T cell receptor beta chain is a study of follicular helper T cells after annual influenza vaccination. Findings and caveats of the study: Yearly vaccinations repeatedly recalled conserved clonotypes in ICOS+CD38+ cTfh. Plasmablast frequency change correlated with clonality change in ICOS+CD38+ cTfh. Undersampling of larger non-cTfh compartments could not be excluded.

There are 16 residues in the CDR3. Germline CDR1 and CDR2: SGDLS and YYNGEE. Between the trimmed V and J ends, which lost 3 bases and 0 bases, there was a span of 15 bases. Specified time point: 2015-2016 season, 7 days after influenza vaccination. Sorted blood CD4 subsets were sequenced before and after adults received seasonal inactivated influenza vaccine. The assay was immunoSEQ multiplex PCR, and TCRdb's table has in-frame clones only and misses some. The sample includes approximately 6,900 clones, 75% to 90% of them seen just once. This clone was counted a few times. The antigen is not known. This chain connects TRBV9 to TRBJ1-2; perhaps TRBD1 as D (5 bases). This sequence originates from an adult who received the influenza vaccine. Sequenced here: CXCR5- memory CD4+ T cells sorted from blood, sampled 7 days after influenza vaccination. CDR3: CASSAEPGRANYGYTF. CDR3 DNA sequence: TGTGCCAGCAGCGCGGAACCGGGACGAGCTAACTATGGCTACACCTTC.